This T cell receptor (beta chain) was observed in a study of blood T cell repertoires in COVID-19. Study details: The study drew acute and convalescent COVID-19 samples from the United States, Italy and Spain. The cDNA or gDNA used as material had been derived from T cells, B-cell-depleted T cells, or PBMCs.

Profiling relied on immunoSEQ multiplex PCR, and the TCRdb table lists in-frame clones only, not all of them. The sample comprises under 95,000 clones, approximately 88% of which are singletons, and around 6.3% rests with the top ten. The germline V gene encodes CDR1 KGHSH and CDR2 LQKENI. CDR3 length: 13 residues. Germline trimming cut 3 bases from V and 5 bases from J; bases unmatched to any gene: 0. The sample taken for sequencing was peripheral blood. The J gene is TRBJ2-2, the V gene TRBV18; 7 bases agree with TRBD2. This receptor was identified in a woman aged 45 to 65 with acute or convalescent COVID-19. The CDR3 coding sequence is TGTGCCAGCTCACCCGGGGGGACCGGGGAGCTGTTTTTT. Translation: CASSPGGTGELFF.